This T cell receptor (beta chain) stems from a study of vaccination and CD4 T cells after COVID-19. In regard to this clonotype: What it binds is unknown.

Regarding treatment: roughly 10-day PBMC culture with coronavirus spike peptide pools or control peptides (ViraFEST assay). Unexposed donor CD4+ T cells predated the COVID-19 pandemic, collected 2011-2018. Oncomine TCR Beta short-read sequencing was applied to DNA from cultured CD4+ T cells. Each CDR3 protein is one row after TCRdb ran MiXCR on the PCR reads. The repertoire consists of 4,500 to 6,500 distinct CDR3 sequences, with roughly 60% occurring once and the leading ten covering approximately 52%. The clonotype was recovered from a human donor in good health. The sample comprised CD4+ T cells from blood, cultured in vitro.

In DNA form, the CDR3 reads TGCAGTGCTAGTAGCGGGTGGTCGGGGGAGCAGTACTTC. Amino acid sequence: CSASSGWSGEQYF. This sequence joins TRBV20-1 and TRBJ2-7, with 7 bases identical to TRBD2. Germline loops: CDR1 DFQATT, CDR2 SNEGSKA (reference sequence). CDR3 length: 13 residues. Trimming removed 3 bases from V and 7 bases from J; junction bases left unmatched: 9.